The 5 T cell receptor beta chains given below trace back to one sample, sequenced in a study of T cell responses to AZD1222 COVID-19 vaccine. Here immunoSEQ multiplex PCR was the method, and the copy in TCRdb shows in-frame clones only, minus some. Of 130,000 or so clones listed, 85% to 95% are singletons. Sequencing was performed on peripheral blood, taken on day 0 of AZD1222 vaccination. The receptors were sampled from an adult in good health.

This clone was observed a single time. This chain joins TRBV9 and TRBJ2-5; no definite D call. The CDR3 covers 12 residues. Trimming stripped 4 bases from V and 6 bases from J, with 10 bases between. Looked up from germline, CDR1 is SGDLS and CDR2 is YYNGEE. CDR3 sequence (DNA): TGTGCCAGCAGCTCTGGATACCAGACCCAGTACTTC. This codes for CASSSGYQTQYF.

The rearrangement links TRBV5-1 to TRBJ2-2; D is undetermined. Trimming cost V 1 base and J 0 bases, with 7 bases left between them. The CDR3 contains 15 residues. Germline V CDR1 and CDR2: SGHRS, YFSETQ. The CDR3 is CASSLTTSNTGELFF. CDR3 coding DNA: TGCGCCAGCAGCTTGACCACCTCGAACACCGGGGAGCTGTTTTTT.

The chain recombines TRBV7-9 with TRBJ2-7; TRBD2 aligns across 9 bases. Trimming at V came to 0 bases and at J to 4 bases, leaving 7 bases not matched to a gene. The CDR3 runs to 16 residues. Germline values: CDR1 SEHNR, CDR2 FQNEAQ (reference sequence). The CDR3 here is CASSLAGSGSSYEQYF. The CDR3 region has the DNA TGTGCCAGCAGCTTAGCGGGTAGCGGGAGTTCATACGAGCAGTACTTC.

V and J are TRBV2 and TRBJ1-5; D unclear. This CDR3 spans 14 amino acids. Germline V CDR1 and CDR2: SNHLY, FYNNEI. Trimming stripped 3 bases from V and 5 bases from J, with 11 bases between. CDR3 amino acids: CASSDAGYDQPQHF. CDR3 bases: TGTGCCAGCAGTGATGCGGGTTACGATCAGCCCCAGCATTTT.

The chain links TRBV5-5 to TRBJ2-7; 9 bases are shared with TRBD1. This CDR3 is 15 amino acids long. Trimming removed 4 bases from V and 1 base from J; junction bases left unmatched: 6. Germline V gene lookup returns CDR1 SGHKS and CDR2 YYEKEE (reference sequence). CDR3 nucleotide sequence: TGTGCCAGCAGCGGCCATGACAGGGGGTCCTACGAGCAGTACTTC. Its translation is CASSGHDRGSYEQYF.